This T cell receptor (beta chain) was identified during a study of T cells expressing NK-cell markers. Study results and caveats: HCMV specificity of the expanded NKG2C+ T cell clones stayed unclear.

With regard to this clonotype: Its cognate antigen is unknown.

CDR1 and CDR2 (germline): LGHDT, YNNKEL (reference sequence). The CDR3 length is 16 residues. Making the TCR beta cDNA relied on 5'RACE template switching with UMIs. Each CDR3 protein gets one entry in TCRdb, which reprocessed the 5' RACE reads and gives no DNA. There are 400,000 to 500,000 distinct CDR3 sequences in the sample, with about 7.1% held by the top ten. This receptor was taken from a woman aged 18 to 75 in good health. The sequenced sample consisted of blood T cells: a sorted CD56 or NKG2C T cell subset, CD4+ or CD8+ T cells, or bulk PBMC T cells (not recorded which). V and J are TRBV3-1 and TRBJ1-1; TCRdb's assignment of TRBD1 cannot be checked, as there is no DNA. CDR3 protein: CASSQDNPRPNTEAFF.